The 19 T cell receptor beta chains below come from one sample, sequenced in a study of OX40 agonist ivuxolimab in advanced cancers. The data were produced by immunoSEQ multiplex PCR, yet TCRdb's version contains in-frame clones alone and is incomplete. The sample consists of about 47,000 clones, roughly 80% of them appearing once. Sequencing used CD4+ or CD8+ T cells sorted from blood, obtained in a trial of the OX40 agonist ivuxolimab. Every receptor here comes from an adult with an advanced solid tumor such as melanoma, head and neck, liver or kidney cancer.

The chain is built from TRBV27 and TRBJ1-4; TRBD1 agrees at 7 bases. The CDR3 is 17 amino acids. Germline CDR1 reads MNHEY; CDR2 reads SMNVEV (reference sequence). The ends lost 1 base at V and 3 bases at J; junction bases unmatched: 8. The CDR3: CASSLWGGGAANEKLFF. The CDR3 DNA sequence: TGTGCCAGCAGTTTATGGGGAGGGGGCGCAGCTAATGAAAAACTGTTTTTT.

J is TRBJ2-7 and V is TRBV4-1; 9 bases agree with TRBD2. The CDR3 contains 16 residues. Germline CDR1 and CDR2: MGHRA and YSYEKL. V lost 0 bases to trimming and J lost 2 bases; unmatched junction nucleotides: 5. DNA for the CDR3: TGCGCCAGCAGCCAAGAGACTAGCGGACTTACCTACGAGCAGTACTTC. Amino acids: CASSQETSGLTYEQYF.

The chain links TRBV5-6 to TRBJ1-2; 7 positions match TRBD1. Germline loops: CDR1 SGHDT, CDR2 YYEEEE. The V segment lost 5 bases and the J segment 4 bases; nucleotides outside the gene matches: 8. The CDR3 spans 14 residues. CDR3 bases: TGTGCCAGCAGTATAGGACAGGAACGCTATGGCTACACCTTC. This translates into CASSIGQERYGYTF.

The gene calls are TRBV7-9 and TRBJ2-7; D possibly matches TRBD1 or TRBD2 (6 bases each). Trimming took 1 base from V and 7 from J, leaving 14 bases between them. Germline V gene sequence: CDR1 SEHNR, CDR2 FQNEAQ (reference sequence). This CDR3 has 14 residues. CDR3 bases: TGTGCCAGCAGCTTAGGGGGGCCCGCGGGAGAGCAGTACTTC. It encodes CASSLGGPAGEQYF.

The chain carries TRBV6-4 and TRBJ2-2; the match to TRBD2 covers 10 bases. V trimming: 8 bases; J trimming: 3 bases; junction bases outside the gene matches: 3. The CDR3 length is 14 residues. CDR1 MRHNA and CDR2 SNTAGT come from the germline V gene. CDR3 coding DNA: TGTGCCAGCTCTAGCGGGAGTGACACCGGGGAGCTGTTTTTT. Amino acid sequence: CASSSGSDTGELFF.

This sequence joins TRBV10-3 and TRBJ1-2, with unresolved D. The CDR3 totals 13 residues. V lost 7 bases and J lost 5, with 14 bases in between. CDR1 is ENHRY and CDR2 is SYGVKD in the germline V gene. The CDR3 nucleotides read TGTGCCATCAAAGAATCCTCGTTATATGGCTACACCTTC. Translation gives CAIKESSLYGYTF.

V usage is TRBV4-1 and J usage is TRBJ1-4; no firm D call. V was shortened by 1 base and J by 4 bases, with 16 bases between the two germline ends. The CDR3 consists of 17 residues. CDR1 is MGHRA, CDR2 YSYEKL, per germline. The CDR3 DNA sequence: TGCGCCAGCAGCCAAGTACGAATTGGACCTTTTAATGAAAAACTGTTTTTT. Protein sequence: CASSQVRIGPFNEKLFF.

V gene TRBV4-3 combines with J gene TRBJ2-3, with 11 bases aligning to TRBD2. Per germline, CDR1 LGHNA and CDR2 YSLEER. The length of the CDR3 is 16 residues. Unmatched junction bases numbered 7, after V lost 0 bases and J lost 8 bases. Here the CDR3 reads CASSQEVAGGPGTQYF. The CDR3 region has the DNA TGCGCCAGCAGCCAAGAGGTAGCGGGAGGGCCGGGTACGCAGTATTTT.

This clone appeared a few times. Other DNA sequences in this specimen translate into the identical CDR3. The chain recombines TRBV5-1 with TRBJ1-4, with D uncertain. V lost 0 bases and J lost 5, with 8 bases in between. The CDR3 length is 14 residues. Germline V gene sequence: CDR1 SGHRS, CDR2 YFSETQ. The CDR3 spells CASSLERANEKLFF. In DNA, the CDR3 is TGCGCCAGCAGCTTGGAAAGGGCGAATGAAAAACTGTTTTTT.

The chain uses TRBV4-3 and TRBJ2-5; either TRBD1 or TRBD2 may fit D (5 bases each). Germline CDR1 is LGHNA and CDR2 is YSLEER. The CDR3 consists of 13 residues. V was clipped by 1 base and J by 5 bases, with 8 bases between them. CDR3 DNA sequence: TGCGCCAGCAGCCAAGCCAGGGAGGAGACCCAGTACTTC. Protein sequence: CASSQAREETQYF.

V usage is TRBV7-8 and J usage is TRBJ1-1; D gene uncertain. Trimming stripped 4 bases from V and 2 bases from J, with 8 bases between. CDR3 length equals 13 residues. Germline values: CDR1 SGHVS, CDR2 FQNEAQ. The CDR3 spells CASSYAKNTEAFF. For the CDR3, the DNA is TGTGCCAGCAGCTATGCAAAAAACACTGAAGCTTTCTTT.

The rearrangement uses TRBV6-1 and TRBJ2-1; 7 bases align to TRBD2. This CDR3 contains 14 residues. Per germline, CDR1 MNHNS and CDR2 SASEGT. V lost 7 bases and J lost 3; bases outside the gene matches: 6. The CDR3 loop reads CASTDQRDYNEQFF. The CDR3 DNA reads as TGTGCCAGCACCGACCAGCGGGACTACAATGAGCAGTTCTTC.

The chain has TRBV19 and TRBJ2-5, with D unclear. Germline V gene lookup returns CDR1 LNHDA and CDR2 SQIVND (reference sequence). Trimming removed 5 bases at V and 2 bases at J, with 9 bases between. The CDR3 has 13 amino acids. The CDR3 loop is CASSGPLQETQYF. CDR3 DNA sequence: TGTGCCAGTAGTGGGCCACTACAAGAGACCCAGTACTTC.

This chain joins TRBV5-4 and TRBJ2-5; 7 nucleotides agree with TRBD1. CDR3 length equals 14 residues. With V trimmed by 4 bases and J by 0 bases, 3 bases remained unmatched. Per the germline V gene, CDR1 is SGHNT and CDR2 is YYREEE (reference sequence). The CDR3 is CASSRGQHQETQYF. DNA of the CDR3: TGTGCCAGCAGCCGGGGACAGCACCAAGAGACCCAGTACTTC.

The V call is TRBV6-5, the J call TRBJ2-1; a weak D match, TRBD1 (5 bases). V lost 6 bases, J lost 6 bases, and 12 bases lay in between. Per the germline V gene, CDR1 is MNHEY and CDR2 is SVGAGI. The CDR3 has 13 amino acids. The CDR3 region is CASSPQESNEQFF. The CDR3 DNA sequence: TGTGCCAGCAGCCCACAGGAGTCCAATGAGCAGTTCTTC.

V and J are TRBV5-1 and TRBJ2-2; a possible D gene is TRBD1 (6 bases). Per the germline V gene, CDR1 is SGHRS and CDR2 is YFSETQ. The V gene lost 3 bases and the J gene lost 1 base, with 10 bases spanning the gap. The CDR3 spans 15 residues. CDR3 sequence (DNA): TGCGCCAGCAGCTACCGACAGGTGAACACCGGGGAGCTGTTTTTT. It yields the protein CASSYRQVNTGELFF.

The genes are TRBV27 and TRBJ2-7; D is uncertain. Trimming removed 6 bases at V and 5 bases at J, with 14 bases between. The CDR3 covers 13 residues. Germline CDR1 MNHEY, CDR2 SMNVEV (reference sequence). CDR3 sequence: CASRTRSLDEQYF. In nucleotides, the CDR3 is TGTGCCAGCAGAACGAGATCTTTGGACGAGCAGTACTTC.

There are a few counts of this clone. J is TRBJ1-1 and V is TRBV19, with D tentatively TRBD1 (6 bases). The V end was cut by 6 bases, the J end by 2 bases, with 10 bases between. CDR1 and CDR2 from the germline V gene are LNHDA and SQIVND (reference sequence). CDR3 length: 13 residues. The CDR3: CASRKQGNTEAFF. CDR3 in DNA: TGTGCCAGTAGGAAACAGGGAAACACTGAAGCTTTCTTT.

The chain couples TRBV18 to TRBJ1-3, with no clear D. Germline CDR1 and CDR2: KGHSH and LQKENI. The length of the CDR3 is 13 residues. V dropped 2 bases and J dropped 7 bases, with 9 bases sitting between them. CDR3 DNA: TGTGCCAGCTCACCAGCCAACCCCAACACCATATATTTT. Amino acid sequence: CASSPANPNTIYF.